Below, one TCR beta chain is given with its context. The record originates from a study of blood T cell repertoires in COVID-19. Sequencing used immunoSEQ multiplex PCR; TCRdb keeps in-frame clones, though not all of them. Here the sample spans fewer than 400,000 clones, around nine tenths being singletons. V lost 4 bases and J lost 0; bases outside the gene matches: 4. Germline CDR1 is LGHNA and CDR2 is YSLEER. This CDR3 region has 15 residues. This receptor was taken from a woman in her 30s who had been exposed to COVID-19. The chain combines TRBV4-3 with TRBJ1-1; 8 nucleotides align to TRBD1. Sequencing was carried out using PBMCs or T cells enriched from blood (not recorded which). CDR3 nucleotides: TGCGCCAGCAGCCTACGGACAGGGCTGAACACTGAAGCTTTCTTT. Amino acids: CASSLRTGLNTEAFF.